This T cell receptor beta chain was captured in a study of cytomegalovirus exposure and HLA in healthy donors (dated by TCRdb to the late 2010s). Some background on the complete study: In an earlier analysis of roughly 590 of the donors, around 300 Gb of sequence data and 100 million or so unique TCR beta sequences from roughly 180 million T cells were reported. An early release covering over 500 HLA-typed donors comprised around 300 gigabases of sequencing data and 85 million or so unique TCR sequences. Among the roughly 400 genotyped donors, under 90% belonged to the genetic ancestry cluster associated with self-reported Caucasian donors. The study aimed to test whether signatures of past pathogen exposure could be identified by cataloging public T cell receptors. Using immunosequencing, the study profiled T cell repertoires from about 620 subjects and related those repertoires to cytomegalovirus serostatus. Besides the first cohort of 666 subjects, a separate validation cohort made up of 90 to 150 different subjects was used. High-throughput TCR immunosequencing, statistical association of individual TCRs with disease status, and machine learning were combined to predict cytomegalovirus infection status. To study patterns of TCR occurrence, a later analysis re-analyzed previously published TCR beta repertoires from around 670 donors and added high-resolution HLA genotyping. The later analysis used no new phenotypic data to find candidate immune exposures, relying instead on TCR beta sequences and their occurrence across donors. An earlier analysis of some 500 of the donors applied high-throughput TCR beta sequencing to assess whether each TCR beta V gene segment acted as functional or pseudogenic. Donor age, sex, ethnicity and CMV serostatus were compiled together with the repertoire data. In a later genetic analysis, genome-wide SNP genotypes for about three fifths of the roughly 670 donors were used, and that subset was treated as a discovery cohort. All discovery cohort repertoires had been generated on a single sequencing platform. Both class I and class II loci were covered by HLA typing, at four-digit resolution. Typing coverage differed by locus: A, B, C, DRB1 and DQB1 were typed in about 620-640 donors, DQA1 in approximately 520, DPA1 in nearly 610, and DPB1 in roughly 450. Four to six DR-DQ haplotypes were handled as single units for association and clustering, since linkage in the cohort was strong. On average, around 240,000 unique TCR beta nucleotide sequences were sequenced per donor among about 400 genotyped donors of the cohort, with roughly 20% of those sequences being non-productive. Broader findings and caveats from the paper: In a later genetic analysis, fewer N-insertions in productive TCRs were reported among donors in an Asian-associated ancestry cluster than the roughly 710-donor mean. Sequencing depth was assumed to be roughly uniform across donors in the presence/absence analyses, though that assumption may not hold. In vitro tests confirmed that a few of the cytomegalovirus-associated TCR beta chains recognize cytomegalovirus antigens. Some IMGT-functional V segments, including TRBV6-2 and TRBV6-3, could not be distinguished by the 87-base-pair reads and were therefore excluded. Most CMV-associated TCR beta chains appeared to be HLA-restricted in a later analysis, and the HLA associations seemed to be driven largely by CMV exposure. In the study, about 150 TCR beta chains were listed as associated with cytomegalovirus. Around 16 rarely observed V segments, including chromosome 9 orphons, were excluded from the earlier analysis of several hundred of the donors because counts were too low. In a later genetic analysis, a missense DCLRE1C variant was associated with V-gene and J-gene trimming of TCR beta chains, and the association was replicated in an independent cohort. HLA typing was unavailable for some donors at each locus, so association tests used only the typed subset. In a later analysis, some 18,000 TCR beta sequences were associated with specific HLA alleles at a false discovery rate of 0.05. According to a later analysis, TCR association rates differed among HLA loci, with DRB1 alleles showing the most associated TCRs and HLA-C alleles showing the fewest. Strong co-occurrence of HLA alleles, especially DR and DQ, made assigning TCR associations to individual alleles difficult. According to a later analysis, parvovirus B19, influenza, CMV and Epstein-Barr virus appeared linked to several top co-occurrence clusters. Linkage disequilibrium might explain the correlated functional status among segregating V segments, but an unknown experimental factor could not be excluded. A further reported finding was that TCR beta sequences accurately predicted the HLA-A and HLA-B alleles for most subjects in the first cohort. Only TCR beta chains were sequenced in this cohort, and the absence of alpha or paired-chain data limited detectable features. A cluster of highly shared sequence variants was judged likely to represent a technical artifact of the sequencing pipeline. The classifier was reported to diagnose cytomegalovirus status with high specificity and sensitivity in both the original cohort and the validation cohort. Compared with equally common non-associated chains, HLA-associated TCR beta chains in a later analysis were more clonally expanded and had lower generation probabilities. Most TCR sequences were observed very rarely across donors, whereas some public TCRs were present in many individuals. CMV serostatus was the only immune exposure information available for the cohort. In an earlier analysis of under 600 of the donors, most TCR beta V segments were observed in productive rearrangements about 87% or about 30% of the time, broadly matching IMGT annotations. It was suggested by the authors that the approach could potentially be generalized to other disease states and immunological phenotypes.

The germline V gene yields SGHVS for CDR1 and FQNEAQ for CDR2. The CDR3 runs 17 amino acids, cysteine and phenylalanine included. Just CDR3 DNA is preserved here, 51 bases in frame from base 1. V loses 3 bases of germline sequence and J loses 8 bases, and the interval between the two ends is 25 bases. The cohort consisted of 670 or so healthy bone marrow donors. Cohort members were all nominally healthy when sampled, although unrecorded immune exposures were likely present. The donor tested CMV seropositive, placing the donor among the approximately 290 seropositive members of the cohort. A peripheral blood sample was provided by each donor, and peripheral blood mononuclear cells were used for TCR beta sequencing. The Qiagen DNeasy Blood Extraction Kit was used to extract genomic DNA from the blood cell samples. A word on this clone: Its antigen is still unknown. Base qualities were left out, and no much larger clone turns up one base away.

Libraries were built with the immunoSEQ multiplex PCR assay. The multiplex PCR relied on a mix of 60 forward primers for TCR Vbeta segments and 13 reverse primers for TCR Jbeta segments. Amplification of the CDR3 region of rearranged TCR beta genes was performed with a multiplex PCR assay on genomic DNA. On the Illumina HiSeq System, the amplified TCR beta libraries were sequenced as 87-base-pair reads. The authors' pipeline ran thus. In a later analysis, 80 million or so unique TCR beta chains were counted across the roughly 670 repertoires, and around 11 million of these chains were shared by at least two donors. Raw reads were error-corrected and collapsed into unique sequences with a nearest-neighbor algorithm that merged closely related sequences to remove PCR and sequencing errors. V, D and J gene segments were assigned by aligning CDR3 sequences to IMGT reference sequences. Each retained sequence needed at least a six-nucleotide match to both a V gene segment and a J gene segment. Rearrangements were called productive when the CDR3 lacked stop codons and stayed in frame with V and J; all others were non-productive. CDR3 was defined according to IMGT convention as the region running from the second conserved V-encoded cysteine to the conserved J-encoded phenylalanine. In an earlier analysis of around 540 of the donors, sequences lacking an unambiguous match to a single V gene segment were excluded. In an earlier analysis of approximately 560 of the donors, a V segment was called functional when productive rearrangements were above 56.7%, and segregating when the standard deviation between donors exceeded 5%. A statistical classification framework was developed to diagnose cytomegalovirus status using the catalog of TCR beta chain sequences. V and J gene assignment, in a later analysis, came from comparing TCR nucleotide sequences with IMGT/GENE-DB human TR gene sequences. Using the TCRdist pipeline, a later analysis assigned CDR3 sequences along with most-parsimonious VDJ recombination scenarios. In a later analysis, every TCR beta chain was defined by the combination of its CDR3 amino acid sequence and its V-gene family, and reads without a unique V-gene family were dropped. To address suspected cross-contamination and a sequencing artifact, a later analysis removed a few hundred highly shared, low-generation-probability nucleotide sequences. For each public chain, a later analysis derived a clonal expansion index from normalized ranks of inferred template counts within each repertoire. In a later analysis, generation probabilities were computed using a VDJ recombination model fitted to out-of-frame rearrangements, and the results were checked against IGoR. Hypergeometric tests were used in a later analysis to score TCR-TCR, TCR-HLA and TCR-CMV co-occurrence, with a repertoire-size bias correction applied to the TCR pairs. To estimate false discovery rates, a later analysis permuted the HLA or CMV assignments 20 times. In a later analysis, co-occurring TCRs were grouped using DBSCAN, and TCRdist sequence similarity was added for clustering within HLA-allele-positive subsets. Co-occurrence clustering excluded repertoires with fewer than 30,000 or more than 120,000 public chains, plus five with anomalous nucleotide sharing. In TCRdb, the immuneACCESS table is reduced to in-frame sequences with V and J assigned. These tables do not hold every clone; where another copy was compared, an unresolved V gene accounts for under half, and the others remain unexplained. The D gene and trimming were derived from the DNA, and the V and J assignments and clone size from that table. The sample profile shows about 130,000 clones; roughly four fifths of them were found once. Around 6.4% of the sample is held by the ten biggest clonotypes.

The chain is assembled from TRBV7-8 and TRBJ2-5; the D gene cannot be named for sure. What was sequenced was PBMCs. The receptor comes from a woman in her thirties or forties in good health and CMV-seropositive. This receptor has the CDR3 CASSLSIETPLVRTQYF. DNA sequence: TGTGCCAGCAGCTTGAGTATTGAGACACCACTTGTGAGAACCCAGTACTTC.